This paragraph reports one T cell receptor (beta chain). This sample is part of a study of tumor-infiltrating lymphocytes in oesophageal squamous cell carcinoma. MiXCR, applied by TCRdb to the PCR reads, yields one record per CDR3 protein. The repertoire holds fewer than 20,000 distinct CDR3 sequences, around half seen once, with 37% in the top ten. Germline lookup yields CDR1 KGHDR and CDR2 SFDVKD. The CDR3 runs 13 residues. This TCR was sampled from a female donor with esophageal squamous cell carcinoma. This chain joins TRBV24-1 and TRBJ2-1; 7 bases match TRBD1. The end of the DNA is better explained by TRBJ2-5, so the J call may be wrong. The sequenced sample was esophageal tumor tissue. CDR3 protein: CATSRTGQKTQYF. As DNA, the CDR3 is TGTGCCACCAGCCGGACAGGTCAGAAGACCCAGTACTTC.